This is a list of T cell receptor beta chains from one sample in a study of T cells in Graves' hyperthyroidism and ophthalmopathy. Each CDR3 protein gets one entry after TCRdb re-called the multiplex PCR reads with MiXCR. The data contain fewer than 900,000 distinct CDR3 sequences, approximately 19% of them singletons. Material: blood. The receptors come from a woman in her forties or fifties with Graves' hyperthyroidism that later progressed to Graves' ophthalmopathy. CDR3s include the opening cysteine and the closing phenylalanine or tryptophan. A D gene is named only where the DNA matches it firmly. The size field is filled for only some rows; it gives once, few, many or a size class.

d_gene,j_gene,abundance,v_gene,CDR3aa,CDR3nt
NA,TRBJ2-7,few,TRBV19,CASSMGVRSYEQYF,TGTGCCAGTAGTATGGGCGTCCGATCCTACGAGCAGTACTTC
TRBD1,TRBJ2-6,NA,TRBV7-9,CASRPPGTGISSGANVLTF,TGTGCCAGCAGGCCTCCGGGGACAGGGATATCTTCTGGGGCCAACGTCCTGACTTTC
NA,TRBJ1-1,NA,TRBV5-6,CASSLNVGGFNTEAFF,TGTGCCAGCAGCTTGAATGTGGGGGGTTTTAACACTGAAGCTTTCTTT
NA,TRBJ2-2,many,TRBV5-1,CASSFRTAANTGELFF,TGCGCCAGCAGCTTCCGGACAGCAGCGAACACCGGGGAGCTGTTTTTT
TRBD1,TRBJ1-5,NA,TRBV20-1,CSAYDRDRGQPQHF,TGCAGTGCTTACGACAGGGACAGGGGGCAGCCCCAGCATTTT
NA,TRBJ1-1,NA,TRBV7-2,CASSLDWAQNTEAFF,TGTGCCAGCAGCTTAGACTGGGCGCAAAACACTGAAGCTTTCTTT
TRBD1,TRBJ1-6,NA,TRBV12-3/TRBV12-4,CASSPGQLNSPLHF,TGTGCCAGCAGCCCGGGACAGCTTAATTCACCCCTCCACTTT
TRBD2,TRBJ2-1,many,TRBV5-1,CASSSHLAGGYNEQFF,TGCGCCAGCAGCTCTCATCTAGCGGGGGGCTACAATGAGCAGTTCTTC
NA,TRBJ1-2,NA,TRBV7-2,CASSLADSYTNYGYTF,TGTGCCAGCAGCTTAGCGGATTCGTATACTAACTATGGCTACACCTTC
NA,TRBJ1-5,few,TRBV15,CATSRGDRPNNQPQHF,TGTGCCACCAGCAGAGGAGACAGGCCCAACAATCAGCCCCAGCATTTT
NA,TRBJ1-4,few,TRBV7-8,CASSTALGSNEKLFF,TGTGCCAGCAGCACGGCCCTCGGCTCTAATGAAAAACTGTTTTTT
TRBD1,TRBJ1-5,few,TRBV19,CASSIGGTGDQPQHF,TGTGCCAGTAGTATAGGGGGGACAGGCGATCAGCCCCAGCATTTT
NA,TRBJ1-1,many,TRBV11-1,CASSFRYGEAFF,TGTGCCAGCAGCTTCCGATACGGTGAAGCTTTCTTT
NA,TRBJ1-5,few,TRBV15,CATRRQEDNQPQHF,TGTGCCACCAGAAGACAGGAGGACAATCAGCCCCAGCATTTT
TRBD2,TRBJ2-3,few,TRBV3-1,CASSQGLAASFSTDTQYF,TGTGCCAGCAGCCAAGGGCTAGCGGCCTCGTTTAGCACAGATACGCAGTATTTT
NA,TRBJ2-3,few,TRBV11-3,CASSFGTMQPDTQYF,TGTGCCAGCAGCTTCGGGACAATGCAGCCAGATACGCAGTATTTT
TRBD2,TRBJ2-3,few,TRBV10-3,CAISLAGGSTDTQYF,TGTGCCATCAGTTTAGCGGGGGGGAGCACAGATACGCAGTATTTT
NA,TRBJ2-5,few,TRBV19,CASSKWGGDQETQYF,TGTGCCAGTAGCAAGTGGGGGGGCGACCAAGAGACCCAGTACTTC
NA,TRBJ2-5,NA,TRBV2,CASSYKIEGTQYF,TGTGCCAGCAGTTATAAAATAGAAGGGACCCAGTACTTC
TRBD1,TRBJ2-6,few,TRBV7-3,CASSLRQGARSGANVLTF,TGTGCCAGCAGCCTTCGACAGGGGGCAAGATCTGGGGCCAACGTCCTGACTTTC
NA,TRBJ1-6,few,TRBV6-2/TRBV6-3,CASRVCGSYNSPLHF,TGTGCCAGCAGGGTGTGTGGTTCCTATAATTCACCCCTCCACTTT
TRBD2,TRBJ2-5,few,TRBV20-1,CSARPGLAPFVETQYF,TGCAGTGCTAGGCCGGGACTAGCGCCTTTTGTAGAGACCCAGTACTTC
NA,TRBJ1-1,many,TRBV12-3/TRBV12-4,CASSLKNTNTEAFF,TGTGCCAGCAGTTTGAAGAACACGAACACTGAAGCTTTCTTT
NA,TRBJ1-1,few,TRBV20-1,CSVYRGTEAFF,TGCAGTGTTTATCGAGGCACTGAAGCTTTCTTT
NA,TRBJ2-7,many,TRBV28,CASSPFLGAYVYEQYF,TGTGCCAGCAGTCCCTTCCTGGGGGCCTACGTCTACGAGCAGTACTTC
NA,TRBJ2-7,many,TRBV20-1,CSARSGGLYEQYF,TGCAGTGCTAGATCTGGGGGCCTCTACGAGCAGTACTTC
NA,TRBJ1-2,few,TRBV27,CASSPTTTLGIDGYTF,TGTGCCAGCAGTCCTACCACTACATTGGGGATTGATGGCTACACCTTC
NA,TRBJ1-2,NA,TRBV20-1,CSARDTRRAREGNGYTF,TGCAGTGCTAGAGATACTCGCCGGGCGAGAGAGGGTAATGGCTACACCTTC
TRBD1,TRBJ1-2,few,TRBV27,CASSLSLTGGFYTF,TGTGCCAGCAGTTTATCCTTGACAGGGGGCTTTTACACCTTC
TRBD1,TRBJ1-3,NA,TRBV5-6,CASSPRGRSGNTIYF,TGTGCCAGCAGTCCCAGGGGGCGTTCGGGAAACACCATATATTTT
TRBD2,TRBJ2-2,NA,TRBV6-1,CASRPGGDLAGELFF,TGTGCCAGCAGACCCGGGGGGGATTTGGCCGGGGAGCTGTTTTTT